These 31 T cell receptor beta chains share one sample of origin, sequenced in a study of identical twins. TCRdb fed the 5' RACE reads into MiXCR, producing one record per CDR3 protein. There are 550,000 to 700,000 distinct CDR3 sequences in the sample; around 21% occur only once, and roughly 4.3% lies in the top ten. The data also belong to a second study, concerning T cells expressing NK-cell markers.

The material sequenced was PBMCs. These receptors originate from a woman between 18 and 30 years old in good health.

This clonotype was picked up a small number of times. The chain joins TRBV6-5 to TRBJ2-3, with 10 bases fitting TRBD2. The germline CDR1 and CDR2 sequences are MNHEY and SVGAGI. This CDR3 is built from 17 residues. V was clipped by 4 bases and J by 2 bases; unmatched bases: 9. The CDR3, as DNA: TGTGCCAGCAGTTCTCGACCACTAGCGGGGTTCACAGATACGCAGTATTTT. It specifies CASSSRPLAGFTDTQYF.

The chain links TRBV7-9 to TRBJ2-3; no reliable D call. The germline V gene encodes CDR1 SEHNR and CDR2 FQNEAQ (reference sequence). Trimming left V 7 bases short and J 0 bases short, with 14 bases between. The CDR3 loop spans 15 amino acids. This CDR3 reads CASTRLAKSTDTQYF. CDR3 in DNA: TGTGCCAGCACCCGGTTGGCGAAAAGCACAGATACGCAGTATTTT.

The V and J genes are TRBV20-1 and TRBJ2-2; the match to TRBD1 covers 9 bases. CDR1 is DFQATT and CDR2 is SNEGSKA in the germline V gene (reference sequence). V was clipped by 5 bases and J by 6 bases; unmatched bases: 13. The CDR3 runs to 16 residues. Here the CDR3 DNA reads TGCAGTGCTCGGGCGGTCGGGACAGGGATCGCCGGGGAGCTGTTTTTT. Protein sequence: CSARAVGTGIAGELFF.

This clonotype has ten or more counts. This sequence joins TRBV29-1 and TRBJ2-7; 7 nucleotides agree with TRBD2. The germline gives CDR1 SQVTM, CDR2 ANQGSEA. V lost 5 bases, J lost 0 bases, and 1 base stayed unmatched. This CDR3 spans 12 amino acids. CDR3 loop: CSVRTSSYEQYF. CDR3 coding DNA: TGCAGCGTTAGGACTAGCTCCTACGAGCAGTACTTC.

The CDR3 nucleotides are TGTGCCACCAGTGATGCAGACACACTCTCCTACAATGAGCAGTTCTTC. Translating it yields CATSDADTLSYNEQFF. The V gene is TRBV24-1, the J gene TRBJ2-1; D unclear. Germline assignment: CDR1 KGHDR and CDR2 SFDVKD. The V gene lost 3 bases and the J gene lost 0 bases, with 11 bases spanning the gap. The CDR3 is 16 amino acids.

There are a few counts of this clonotype. This CDR3 is CATSDQRSSYNEQFF. The CDR3 nucleotides are TGTGCCACCAGTGATCAGAGATCCTCCTACAATGAGCAGTTCTTC. The chain recombines TRBV24-1 with TRBJ2-1; no definite D call. Germline CDR1 KGHDR, CDR2 SFDVKD. The V end was cut by 3 bases, the J end by 0 bases, with 8 bases between. This CDR3 spans 15 amino acids.

The V call is TRBV4-1, the J call TRBJ1-1, with a possible D match to TRBD1 (6 bases). Germline V gene sequence: CDR1 MGHRA, CDR2 YSYEKL. This CDR3 contains 16 residues. V lost 5 bases and J 5 bases, leaving 21 bases between the germline ends. The CDR3 DNA follows: TGCGCCAGCAGCTCTACTCCAACAGGGTTTGGGACTGAAGCTTTCTTT. Translating gives CASSSTPTGFGTEAFF.

The chain is built from TRBV12-3 or TRBV12-4 and TRBJ2-7; 9 bases align to TRBD1. After removal of 6 bases from V and 1 base from J, the junction contained 4 bases not matched to a gene. The CDR3 has 14 amino acids. As DNA, the CDR3 is TGTGCCAGCAGCGGACAGGGGTTTTCCTACGAGCAGTACTTC. This encodes CASSGQGFSYEQYF.

This clonotype was seen a handful of times. This chain links TRBV7-9 with TRBJ2-2, with D uncertain. The V and J ends lost 3 bases and 6 bases respectively, with 8 bases between them. Germline V gene sequence: CDR1 SEHNR, CDR2 FQNEAQ (reference sequence). The CDR3 consists of 13 residues. CDR3 coding DNA: TGTGCCAGCAGCTTCACGGAACCCGGGGAGCTGTTTTTT. It yields the protein CASSFTEPGELFF.

This clonotype was detected once. CDR3 coding DNA: TGTGCCAGCAGCTTAGAGGGGCGACTAGCTTGGAAAGAGACCCAGTACTTC. The encoded protein is CASSLEGRLAWKETQYF. J is TRBJ2-5 and V is TRBV11-2, with 7 bases identical to TRBD2. The CDR3 runs 17 residues. Germline CDR1 reads SGHAT; CDR2 reads FQNNGV. Trimming at V came to 0 bases and at J to 3 bases, leaving 10 bases not matched to a gene.

The gene calls are TRBV20-1 and TRBJ2-2; tentatively, D is TRBD1 or TRBD2 (5 bases each). The ends were cut back, 5 bases at V and 3 bases at J, with 19 bases in the middle. This CDR3 has 16 amino acids. Looked up from germline, CDR1 is DFQATT and CDR2 is SNEGSKA (reference sequence). The CDR3 nucleotides are TGCAGTGCTCCTCAAACAGGAGGCACGGACACCGGGGAGCTGTTTTTT. It encodes CSAPQTGGTDTGELFF.

There are a few counts of this clonotype. In DNA, the CDR3 is TGCAGTGCTAGATTCCTAGCGGCAGATACGCAGTATTTT. This sequence encodes CSARFLAADTQYF. The V and J genes are TRBV20-1 and TRBJ2-3; TRBD2 matches 7 bases. This CDR3 is built from 13 residues. Germline V CDR1 and CDR2: DFQATT, SNEGSKA (reference sequence). J gave up 4 bases and V 2 bases, and 3 bases lay outside the gene matches.

The chain combines TRBV7-2 with TRBJ2-7; 10 bases match TRBD2. Trimming took 2 bases from V and 4 from J; bases not matched to a gene: 8. In germline, CDR1 is SGHTA, CDR2 FQGNSA. This CDR3 comprises 16 residues. The CDR3 region has the DNA TGTGCCAGCAGCTTATTTCCTAGCGGGAGTAGGTACGAGCAGTACTTC. Its translation: CASSLFPSGSRYEQYF.

The chain carries TRBV12-3 or TRBV12-4 and TRBJ2-7; 8 bases are a match to TRBD2. This CDR3 contains 16 residues. Losses at the gene ends were 3 bases for V and 0 bases for J; bases not matched to a gene: 7. The CDR3 DNA follows: TGTGCCAGCAGTTTTGGCGGGACTAGTTCCTCCTACGAGCAGTACTTC. It translates to CASSFGGTSSSYEQYF.

This clonotype was counted between two and nine times. This chain connects TRBV3-1 to TRBJ2-2; D may be TRBD2 (5 bases). The germline V gene has CDR1 LGHDT and CDR2 YNNKEL (reference sequence). Between the trimmed V and J ends, which lost 4 bases and 0 bases, there was a span of 9 bases. The CDR3 length is 15 residues. This CDR3 is CASSPGSTNTGELFF. The CDR3 DNA sequence: TGTGCCAGCAGCCCGGGGTCCACGAACACCGGGGAGCTGTTTTTT.

This chain connects TRBV5-1 to TRBJ1-2; perhaps TRBD1 as D (5 bases). Germline CDR1 SGHRS, CDR2 YFSETQ. Trimming removed 4 bases at V and 8 bases at J, with 15 bases between. The CDR3 is 13 amino acids. CDR3 coding DNA: TGCGCCAGCAGCGTGACACAGGACCGGGGCTACACCTTC. It specifies CASSVTQDRGYTF.

This clonotype turned up a few times. This chain joins TRBV5-5 and TRBJ2-7, with 8 positions matching TRBD2. The germline V gene has CDR1 SGHKS and CDR2 YYEKEE (reference sequence). Trimming removed 4 bases from V and 3 bases from J; junction bases left unmatched: 9. CDR3 length: 15 amino acids. The CDR3 DNA follows: TGTGCCAGCAGCACCCCCGGGACTAGAAGCTACGAGCAGTACTTC. Translation gives CASSTPGTRSYEQYF.

This clonotype was detected a few times. The chain links TRBV11-2 to TRBJ2-7; 7 bases map to TRBD2. This CDR3 contains 15 residues. J lost 2 bases, V lost 1 base, and 5 bases had no gene match. The germline V gene encodes CDR1 SGHAT and CDR2 FQNNGV. CDR3 amino acids: CASSLVASGTYEQYF. The DNA of the CDR3 is TGTGCCAGCAGCTTAGTTGCTAGCGGCACCTACGAGCAGTACTTC.

This clonotype was counted only a few times. This chain joins TRBV21-1 and TRBJ2-1; the table assigns TRBD2, which was not confirmed against the DNA. TRBV21-1 is a pseudogene locus. CDR3 length equals 15 residues. The CDR3, as DNA: TGTGCCAGCAGCAAAATCGGCGGGAGGGCCCATGAGCAGTTCTTC. Translated, it gives CASSKIGGRAHEQFF.

The V call is TRBV7-2, the J call TRBJ2-7, with 8 positions matching TRBD2. Trimming took 5 bases from V and 2 from J; bases not matched to a gene: 8. This CDR3 is 15 amino acids long. Germline loops: CDR1 SGHTA, CDR2 FQGNSA. DNA for the CDR3: TGTGCCAGCAGCGCCCGAACTAGCGGACCCTACGAGCAGTACTTC. Residues: CASSARTSGPYEQYF. Full variable domain (remainder filled in from reference TRBV7-2 and TRBJ2-7): GAGVSQSPSNKVTEKGKDVELRCDPISGHTALYWYRQSLGQGLEFLIYFQGNSAPDKSGLPSDRFSAERTGGSVSTLTIQRTQQEDSAVYLCASSARTSGPYEQYFGPGTRLTVT.

This clonotype was seen repeatedly, ten times or more. V usage is TRBV4-3 and J usage is TRBJ2-5; D tentatively reads TRBD1 or TRBD2 (5 bases each). The CDR3 totals 14 residues. CDR1 and CDR2 (germline): LGHNA, YSLEER. Trimming took 4 bases from V and 2 from J, leaving 11 bases between them. The DNA of the CDR3 is TGCGCCAGCAGCCTCACCGGGACGCAAGAGACCCAGTACTTC. It codes for CASSLTGTQETQYF.

V usage is TRBV20-1 and J usage is TRBJ2-7; D perhaps matches TRBD1 (7 bases). The germline gives CDR1 DFQATT, CDR2 SNEGSKA (reference sequence). CDR3 length: 16 amino acids. Here the CDR3 DNA reads TGCTGCCCTGTAGCAGGGGGAGGTCCCAGCTCCTACGAGCAGTACTTC. This gives the protein CCPVAGGGPSSYEQYF.

A few counts support this clonotype. The chain combines TRBV12-3 or TRBV12-4 with TRBJ1-1; 8 bases map to TRBD1. J gave up 5 bases and V 6 bases, and 11 bases lay outside the gene matches. This CDR3 has 15 amino acids. CDR3 in DNA: TGTGCCAGCAGGATACTACAGGGGGTTGGGACTGAAGCTTTCTTT. It translates to CASRILQGVGTEAFF.

This clonotype was seen more than once but under ten times. This chain connects TRBV5-1 to TRBJ2-1; unclear D gene. Trimming took 4 bases from V and 2 from J, leaving 13 bases between them. The CDR3 runs to 15 residues. CDR1 is SGHRS, CDR2 YFSETQ, per germline. The CDR3 DNA sequence: TGCGCCAGCAGCCCCCACGGAGAGACCTACAATGAGCAGTTCTTC. Amino acids: CASSPHGETYNEQFF. The full variable domain, completed using reference TRBV5-1 and TRBJ2-1, is KAGVTQTPRYLIKTRGQQVTLSCSPISGHRSVSWYQQTPGQGLQFLFEYFSETQRNKGNFPGRFSGRQFSNSRSEMNVSTLELGDSALYLCASSPHGETYNEQFFGPGTRLTVL.

This clonotype was recorded at least ten times. The chain uses TRBV5-5 and TRBJ2-1; weak D call: TRBD2 (6 bases). CDR1 and CDR2 (germline): SGHKS, YYEKEE (reference sequence). The CDR3 extends over 12 amino acids. Trimming left V 4 bases short and J 9 bases short, with 11 bases between. The CDR3 here is CASSRKGGEQFF. CDR3 in DNA: TGTGCCAGCAGCAGAAAGGGAGGTGAGCAGTTCTTC.

The chain couples TRBV6-1 to TRBJ1-3; tentative D call: TRBD1 (6 bases). The CDR3 loop spans 15 amino acids. V lost 3 bases and J 4 bases, leaving 13 bases between the germline ends. CDR1 and CDR2 (germline): MNHNS, SASEGT. The CDR3 nucleotides read TGTGCCAGCAGTGACTACGACAGGTCCGGAAACACCATATATTTT. This gives the protein CASSDYDRSGNTIYF.

This clonotype turned up a few times. The chain uses TRBV3-1 and TRBJ1-1, with TRBD1 identical over 8 bases. The V gene's germline CDR1 is LGHDT and CDR2 YNNKEL (reference sequence). V trimming: 4 bases; J trimming: 4 bases; junction bases outside the gene matches: 8. This CDR3 is 15 amino acids long. In DNA, the CDR3 is TGTGCCAGCAGCCCCCTACAGGGGGAATTCACTGAAGCTTTCTTT. It encodes CASSPLQGEFTEAFF.

This chain's CDR3 is CASSPTGMGVYEQYF. As DNA, the CDR3 is TGTGCCAGCAGTCCTACAGGGATGGGAGTTTACGAGCAGTACTTC. The chain couples TRBV6-1 to TRBJ2-7; weak D call: TRBD1 (6 bases). Trimming took off 5 bases at V and 4 bases at J, with 18 bases between the two ends. The germline V gene has CDR1 MNHNS and CDR2 SASEGT. The CDR3 consists of 15 residues.

This rearrangement joins TRBV5-1 to TRBJ2-3; TRBD2 is a possible D gene (5 bases). Germline assignment: CDR1 SGHRS and CDR2 YFSETQ. CDR3 length: 14 amino acids. With 4 bases removed from V and 1 base from J, the gap between germline ends came to 10 bases. The CDR3 reads CASSPDGGTDTQYF. CDR3 DNA sequence: TGCGCCAGCAGCCCGGACGGGGGCACAGATACGCAGTATTTT.

This clonotype was seen a handful of times. This sequence joins TRBV6-1 and TRBJ2-7; D is possibly TRBD2 (7 bases). CDR1 is MNHNS, CDR2 SASEGT, per germline. The ends were cut back, 8 bases at V and 4 bases at J, with 18 bases in the middle. The CDR3 consists of 14 residues. The CDR3 DNA reads TGTGCCAGCTCGCCTGGGGGGGCAGTTTACGAGCAGTACTTC. This gives the protein CASSPGGAVYEQYF.

In DNA, the CDR3 is TGTGCCAGCAGCTTAGCTGGGGCTGTAGATCCGTACGAGCAGTACTTC. Translated: CASSLAGAVDPYEQYF. V usage is TRBV7-8 and J usage is TRBJ2-7; TRBD1 is a possible D gene (5 bases). The CDR3 covers 16 residues. V shed 0 bases and J shed 4 bases, with 16 bases lying between them. Per the germline V gene, CDR1 is SGHVS and CDR2 is FQNEAQ.